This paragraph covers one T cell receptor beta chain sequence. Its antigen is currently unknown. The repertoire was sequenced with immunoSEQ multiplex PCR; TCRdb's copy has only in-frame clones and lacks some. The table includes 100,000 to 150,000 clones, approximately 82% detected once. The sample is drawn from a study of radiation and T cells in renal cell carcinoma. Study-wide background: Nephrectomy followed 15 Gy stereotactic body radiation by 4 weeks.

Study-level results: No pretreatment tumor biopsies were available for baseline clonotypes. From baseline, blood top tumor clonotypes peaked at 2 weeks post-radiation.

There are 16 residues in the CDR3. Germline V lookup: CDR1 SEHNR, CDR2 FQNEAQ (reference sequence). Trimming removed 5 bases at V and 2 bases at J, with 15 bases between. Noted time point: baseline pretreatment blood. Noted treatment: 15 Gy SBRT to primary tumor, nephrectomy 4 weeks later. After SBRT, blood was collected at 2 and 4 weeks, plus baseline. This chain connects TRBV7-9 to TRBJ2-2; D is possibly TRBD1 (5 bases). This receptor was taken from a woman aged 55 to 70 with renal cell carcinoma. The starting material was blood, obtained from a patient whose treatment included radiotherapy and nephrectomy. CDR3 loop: CASSHPQGRNTGELFF. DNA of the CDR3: TGTGCCAGCAGCCACCCTCAGGGTCGAAACACCGGGGAGCTGTTTTTT. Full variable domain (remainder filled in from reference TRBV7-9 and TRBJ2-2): DTGVSQNPRHKITKRGQNVTFRCDPISEHNRLYWYRQTLGQGPEFLTYFQNEAQLEKSRLLSDRFSAERPKGSFSTLEIQRTEQGDSAMYLCASSHPQGRNTGELFFGEGSRLTVL.